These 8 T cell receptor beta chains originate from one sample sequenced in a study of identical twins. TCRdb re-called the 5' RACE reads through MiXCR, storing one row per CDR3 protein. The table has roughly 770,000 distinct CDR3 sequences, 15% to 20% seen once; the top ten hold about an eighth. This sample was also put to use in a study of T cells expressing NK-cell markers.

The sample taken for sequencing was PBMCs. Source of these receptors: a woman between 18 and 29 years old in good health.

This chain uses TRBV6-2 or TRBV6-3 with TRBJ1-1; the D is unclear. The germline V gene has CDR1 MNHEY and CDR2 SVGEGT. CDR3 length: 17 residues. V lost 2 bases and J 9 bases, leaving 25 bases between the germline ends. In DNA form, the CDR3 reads TGTGCCAGCAGTTACATCTGGACGTCGTTATCAAGAAACCAAGCTTTCTTT. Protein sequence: CASSYIWTSLSRNQAFF.

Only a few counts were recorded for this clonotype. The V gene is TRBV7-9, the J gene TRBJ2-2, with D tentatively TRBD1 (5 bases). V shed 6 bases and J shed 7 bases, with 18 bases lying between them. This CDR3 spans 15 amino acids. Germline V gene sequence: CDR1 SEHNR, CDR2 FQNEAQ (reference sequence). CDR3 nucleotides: TGTGCCAGCAGAACTCTAGGGGTCTCCGGCGGGGAGCTGTTTTTT. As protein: CASRTLGVSGGELFF. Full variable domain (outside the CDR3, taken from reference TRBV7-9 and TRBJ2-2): DTGVSQNPRHKITKRGQNVTFRCDPISEHNRLYWYRQTLGQGPEFLTYFQNEAQLEKSRLLSDRFSAERPKGSFSTLEIQRTEQGDSAMYLCASRTLGVSGGELFFGEGSRLTVL.

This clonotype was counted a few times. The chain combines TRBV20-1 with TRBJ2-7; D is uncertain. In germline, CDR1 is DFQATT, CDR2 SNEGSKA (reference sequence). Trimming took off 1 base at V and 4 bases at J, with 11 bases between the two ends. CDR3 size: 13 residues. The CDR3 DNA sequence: TGCAGTGCTAGAGGACAACTGAGTTACGAGCAGTACTTC. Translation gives CSARGQLSYEQYF.

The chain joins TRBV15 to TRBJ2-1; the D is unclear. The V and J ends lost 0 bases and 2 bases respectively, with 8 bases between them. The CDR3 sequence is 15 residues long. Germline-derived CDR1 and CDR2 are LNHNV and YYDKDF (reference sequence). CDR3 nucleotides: TGTGCCACCAGCAGAGAACGGCACCCCTACAATGAGCAGTTCTTC. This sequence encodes CATSRERHPYNEQFF.

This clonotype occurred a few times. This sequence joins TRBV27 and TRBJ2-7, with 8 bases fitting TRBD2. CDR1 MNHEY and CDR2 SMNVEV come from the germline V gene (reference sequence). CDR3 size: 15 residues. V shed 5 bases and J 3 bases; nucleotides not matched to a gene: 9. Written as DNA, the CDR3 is TGTGCCAGCAGTGTCTTAGCGGGAAGGCTCTACGAGCAGTACTTC. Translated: CASSVLAGRLYEQYF.

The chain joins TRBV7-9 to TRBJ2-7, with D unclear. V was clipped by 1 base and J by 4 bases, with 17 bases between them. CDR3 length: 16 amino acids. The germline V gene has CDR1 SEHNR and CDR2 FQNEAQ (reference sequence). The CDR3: CASSLVGSHISYEQYF. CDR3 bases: TGTGCCAGCAGCTTAGTTGGTAGTCATATTTCTTACGAGCAGTACTTC.

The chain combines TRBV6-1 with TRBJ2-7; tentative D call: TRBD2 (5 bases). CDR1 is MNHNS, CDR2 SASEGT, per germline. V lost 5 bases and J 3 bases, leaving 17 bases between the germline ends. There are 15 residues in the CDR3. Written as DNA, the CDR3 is TGTGCCAGCAGTCCCCTCGAGGGTGGTCACTACGAGCAGTACTTC. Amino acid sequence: CASSPLEGGHYEQYF.

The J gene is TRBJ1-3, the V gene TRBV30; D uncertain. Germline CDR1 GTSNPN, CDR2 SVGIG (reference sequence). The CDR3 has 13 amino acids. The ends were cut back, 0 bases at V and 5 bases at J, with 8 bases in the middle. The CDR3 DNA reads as TGTGCCTGGAGTGTGCGTGGACGAAACACCATATATTTT. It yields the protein CAWSVRGRNTIYF.